The rows below give T cell receptor beta chains drawn from one sample of a study of vaccination effects on CD4 cells after COVID-19. These TCRs' antigens remain unknown. Produced via immunoSEQ multiplex PCR; TCRdb's table is partial and in-frame only. The sample lists about 79,000 clones; around four fifths were seen once. Here the sequenced sample was CD4+ T cells from PBMCs cultured with HCoV-229E spike peptides, taken before COVID-19 vaccination. The receptors shown here come from a human donor who received a COVID-19 vaccine. Each CDR3 is given with its conserved first and last residue. A D gene is named only where the DNA matches it firmly. Rows may omit the clone size; those that give it use once, few, many or a size class.

d_gene,abundance,j_gene,v_gene,CDR3aa,CDR3nt
TRBD2,.,TRBJ2-3,TRBV5-4,CASTMKRGGLTSTDTQYF,TGTGCCAGCACAATGAAGCGGGGGGGCCTTACTAGCACAGATACGCAGTATTTT
.,.,TRBJ2-5,TRBV5-1,CASSLGPSQETQYF,TGCGCCAGCAGCTTGGGACCCAGCCAAGAGACCCAGTACTTC
.,.,TRBJ2-3,TRBV24-1,CATSGSTRTDTQYF,TGTGCCACCAGTGGTTCCACCCGCACAGATACGCAGTATTTT
.,.,TRBJ1-5,TRBV10-3,CAISERPRDQPQHF,TGTGCCATCAGTGAAAGACCCCGGGATCAGCCCCAGCATTTT
TRBD1,few,TRBJ1-2,TRBV18,CASSPPRGGLSGYTF,TGTGCCAGCTCACCTCCCAGGGGGGGACTCTCTGGCTACACCTTC
TRBD1,.,TRBJ2-5,TRBV4-2,CASSLGTGEETQYF,TGTGCCAGCAGCCTTGGGACAGGGGAAGAGACCCAGTACTTC
.,.,TRBJ2-1,TRBV7-2,CASSAARGTYNEQFF,TGTGCCAGCAGCGCCGCCCGCGGTACCTACAATGAGCAGTTCTTC
.,once,TRBJ1-2,TRBV6-1,CASSEEQSYGYTF,TGTGCCAGCAGTGAGGAACAGAGTTATGGCTACACCTTC
.,.,TRBJ2-1,TRBV20-1,CSASRGPGEQFF,TGCAGTGCTAGTAGGGGCCCGGGTGAGCAGTTCTTC
TRBD1,few,TRBJ2-5,TRBV11-2,CASSRGTGSEETQYF,TGTGCCAGCAGCCGTGGGACAGGCTCGGAGGAGACCCAGTACTTC
.,once,TRBJ2-5,TRBV24-1,CATSDSGSKETQYF,TGTGCCACCAGTGATTCAGGGTCCAAAGAGACCCAGTACTTC
TRBD1,.,TRBJ1-2,TRBV28,CASSLGTGKYGYTF,TGTGCCAGCAGTTTAGGGACAGGAAAGTATGGCTACACCTTC
TRBD2,few,TRBJ2-1,TRBV11-1,CASSFLAGGPNEQFF,TGTGCCAGCAGCTTCCTAGCGGGGGGGCCCAATGAGCAGTTCTTC
.,.,TRBJ1-6,TRBV7-8,CASSSGDGSYNSPLHF,TGTGCCAGCAGCTCAGGGGATGGCTCCTATAATTCACCCCTCCACTTT
.,.,TRBJ2-5,TRBV10-2,CASSAAGKTQYF,TGCGCCAGCAGTGCCGCGGGAAAGACCCAGTACTTC
TRBD2,.,TRBJ2-3,TRBV5-4,CASSFDSGGARDTQYF,TGTGCCAGCAGCTTTGATAGCGGGGGGGCCAGAGATACGCAGTATTTT
TRBD1,.,TRBJ1-1,TRBV14,CASSQYSRDSIEAFF,TGTGCCAGCAGCCAATATTCCCGGGACAGCATTGAAGCTTTCTTT
.,.,TRBJ2-2,TRBV24-1,CATSDAGSTGELFF,TGTGCCACCAGTGACGCAGGGAGCACCGGGGAGCTGTTTTTT
TRBD1,.,TRBJ2-3,TRBV7-3,CASSQTGTGTTQYF,TGTGCCAGCAGCCAAACCGGGACAGGGACAACGCAGTATTTT
TRBD2,few,TRBJ2-5,TRBV2,CASSERLAGGQETQYF,TGTGCCAGCAGTGAAAGGTTAGCGGGGGGTCAAGAGACCCAGTACTTC
TRBD2,.,TRBJ2-5,TRBV18,CASSGSGGLQETQYF,TGTGCCAGCTCCGGTAGCGGGGGACTTCAAGAGACCCAGTACTTC
.,.,TRBJ1-5,TRBV2,CASKSQVQPQHF,TGTGCCAGCAAGTCTCAGGTCCAGCCCCAGCATTTT
.,.,TRBJ1-1,TRBV1,CTSSQDYGVNRAGTEAFF,TGCACCAGCAGCCAAGATTACGGCGTCAACAGGGCGGGCACTGAAGCTTTCTTT
TRBD1,few,TRBJ1-2,TRBV19,CASSPGVTGYSYTF,TGTGCCAGTAGTCCTGGGGTGACAGGGTATAGCTACACCTTC
TRBD1,.,TRBJ1-5,TRBV5-6,CASSSLDRGQGYQPQHF,TGTGCCAGCAGCTCTCTCGACAGGGGGCAAGGGTATCAGCCCCAGCATTTT
.,.,TRBJ1-4,TRBV2,CASSRSPGPEEKLFF,TGTGCCAGCAGCCGAAGTCCGGGACCGGAGGAAAAACTGTTTTTT
.,.,TRBJ2-2,TRBV7-8,CASSSGSSGTGELFF,TGTGCCAGCAGCTCCGGGTCGTCTGGCACCGGGGAGCTGTTTTTT
.,few,TRBJ1-1,TRBV14,CASSKTENTEAFF,TGTGCCAGCAGCAAGACAGAGAACACTGAAGCTTTCTTT
.,.,TRBJ1-1,TRBV7-9,CASSPQFF,TGTGCCAGCAGCCCGCAGTTCTTT
.,.,TRBJ2-5,TRBV10-3,CAISPPGSQETQYF,TGTGCCATCAGCCCCCCAGGGTCCCAAGAGACCCAGTACTTC
.,.,TRBJ2-5,TRBV6-5,CASSYGLRGETQYF,TGTGCCAGCAGTTACGGCCTTCGGGGAGAGACCCAGTACTTC
TRBD1,few,TRBJ2-1,TRBV27,CASSLQSRGHNEQFF,TGTGCCAGCAGTCTGCAGAGCAGGGGGCATAATGAGCAGTTCTTC
.,few,TRBJ1-2,TRBV19,CASRSSLNYGYTF,TGTGCCAGTAGGTCCAGCTTAAACTATGGCTACACCTTC
.,.,TRBJ1-1,TRBV27,CASSLLGQKAFF,TGTGCCAGCAGTTTACTTGGCCAAAAAGCTTTCTTT
TRBD1,.,TRBJ1-1,TRBV29-1,CSGGTGTGTEAFF,TGCAGCGGAGGAACCGGGACAGGCACTGAAGCTTTCTTT
TRBD1,few,TRBJ2-1,TRBV5-1,CASSRGTGEEQFF,TGCGCCAGCAGCCGAGGGACAGGGGAAGAGCAGTTCTTC
.,.,TRBJ1-6,TRBV12-3/TRBV12-4,CASSFGNSPLHF,TGTGCCAGCAGTTTCGGTAATTCACCCCTCCACTTT
.,.,TRBJ2-5,TRBV30,CAWSVGETQYF,TGTGCCTGGAGTGTAGGAGAGACCCAGTACTTC
TRBD1,.,TRBJ1-2,TRBV4-3,CASSQAGTGNLYGYTF,TGCGCCAGCAGCCAGGCCGGGACAGGGAACCTATATGGCTACACCTTC
.,few,TRBJ1-2,TRBV10-2,CASSDRVGYTF,TGCGCCAGCAGTGATCGGGTTGGCTACACCTTC
.,.,TRBJ2-3,TRBV27,CASSSLAPTDTQYF,TGTGCCAGCAGTTCATTGGCCCCCACAGATACGCAGTATTTT
TRBD1,.,TRBJ1-2,TRBV25-1,CASSETGRRGYTF,TGTGCCAGCAGTGAGACAGGGAGGAGAGGCTACACCTTC
TRBD1,.,TRBJ1-1,TRBV2,CASSENRGLWAFF,TGTGCCAGCAGTGAAAACAGGGGACTGTGGGCTTTCTTT
.,.,TRBJ2-4,TRBV9,CASSVATDGNIQYF,TGTGCCAGCAGCGTAGCCACCGATGGAAACATTCAGTACTTC
TRBD1,.,TRBJ1-2,TRBV28,CASRTTGYGGAYTF,TGTGCCAGCAGGACGACAGGGTACGGGGGTGCATACACCTTC
.,once,TRBJ1-4,TRBV19,CASSIAGSTNEKLFF,TGTGCCAGTAGTATAGCGGGATCAACTAATGAAAAACTGTTTTTT
.,few,TRBJ2-2,TRBV5-1,CASSSRGHRLPNTGELFF,TGCGCCAGCAGCTCGAGGGGACACCGATTACCGAACACCGGGGAGCTGTTTTTT
.,once,TRBJ1-2,TRBV6-5,CASRTDGVGGYTF,TGTGCCAGCAGGACAGACGGGGTGGGTGGCTACACCTTC
TRBD1,.,TRBJ1-3,TRBV19,CASSTRQGTSGNTIYF,TGTGCCAGTAGTACCCGACAGGGGACTTCTGGAAACACCATATATTTT
.,few,TRBJ1-1,TRBV6-5,CASSTGPGDEAFF,TGTGCCAGCTCTACTGGGCCCGGCGACGAAGCTTTCTTT
.,.,TRBJ2-1,TRBV18,CASSPQGDEQFF,TGTGCCAGCTCACCACAGGGTGATGAGCAGTTCTTC
.,once,TRBJ1-1,TRBV12-3/TRBV12-4,CASSTTANTEAFF,TGTGCCAGCAGTACGACAGCGAACACTGAAGCTTTCTTT
.,few,TRBJ2-3,TRBV27,CASRQMGALGTDTQYF,TGTGCCAGTCGCCAGATGGGGGCATTGGGCACAGATACGCAGTATTTT
TRBD1,.,TRBJ1-6,TRBV5-1,CASTPGQGGSPLHF,TGCGCCAGCACCCCGGGACAGGGGGGTTCACCCCTCCACTTT
.,.,TRBJ1-6,TRBV5-5,CASSLGGNWNSPLHF,TGTGCCAGCAGCTTGGGAGGGAACTGGAATTCACCCCTCCACTTT
.,few,TRBJ1-4,TRBV6-2/TRBV6-3,CASSSTGANEKLFF,TGTGCCAGCAGTTCGACAGGAGCCAATGAAAAACTGTTTTTT
TRBD2,.,TRBJ2-3,TRBV20-1,CSASPRTSGRTDTQYF,TGCAGTGCTAGTCCTAGAACTAGCGGCCGCACAGATACGCAGTATTTT
.,.,TRBJ1-4,TRBV12-3/TRBV12-4,CASSLLGNEKLFF,TGTGCCAGCAGTTTATTAGGGAATGAAAAACTGTTTTTT
.,.,TRBJ1-1,TRBV10-3,CAISGQTGQVEAFF,TGTGCCATCAGTGGCCAGACAGGCCAGGTTGAAGCTTTCTTT
.,.,TRBJ2-3,TRBV5-5,CASRPGTNTDTQYF,TGTGCCAGCAGACCCGGGACAAATACAGATACGCAGTATTTT